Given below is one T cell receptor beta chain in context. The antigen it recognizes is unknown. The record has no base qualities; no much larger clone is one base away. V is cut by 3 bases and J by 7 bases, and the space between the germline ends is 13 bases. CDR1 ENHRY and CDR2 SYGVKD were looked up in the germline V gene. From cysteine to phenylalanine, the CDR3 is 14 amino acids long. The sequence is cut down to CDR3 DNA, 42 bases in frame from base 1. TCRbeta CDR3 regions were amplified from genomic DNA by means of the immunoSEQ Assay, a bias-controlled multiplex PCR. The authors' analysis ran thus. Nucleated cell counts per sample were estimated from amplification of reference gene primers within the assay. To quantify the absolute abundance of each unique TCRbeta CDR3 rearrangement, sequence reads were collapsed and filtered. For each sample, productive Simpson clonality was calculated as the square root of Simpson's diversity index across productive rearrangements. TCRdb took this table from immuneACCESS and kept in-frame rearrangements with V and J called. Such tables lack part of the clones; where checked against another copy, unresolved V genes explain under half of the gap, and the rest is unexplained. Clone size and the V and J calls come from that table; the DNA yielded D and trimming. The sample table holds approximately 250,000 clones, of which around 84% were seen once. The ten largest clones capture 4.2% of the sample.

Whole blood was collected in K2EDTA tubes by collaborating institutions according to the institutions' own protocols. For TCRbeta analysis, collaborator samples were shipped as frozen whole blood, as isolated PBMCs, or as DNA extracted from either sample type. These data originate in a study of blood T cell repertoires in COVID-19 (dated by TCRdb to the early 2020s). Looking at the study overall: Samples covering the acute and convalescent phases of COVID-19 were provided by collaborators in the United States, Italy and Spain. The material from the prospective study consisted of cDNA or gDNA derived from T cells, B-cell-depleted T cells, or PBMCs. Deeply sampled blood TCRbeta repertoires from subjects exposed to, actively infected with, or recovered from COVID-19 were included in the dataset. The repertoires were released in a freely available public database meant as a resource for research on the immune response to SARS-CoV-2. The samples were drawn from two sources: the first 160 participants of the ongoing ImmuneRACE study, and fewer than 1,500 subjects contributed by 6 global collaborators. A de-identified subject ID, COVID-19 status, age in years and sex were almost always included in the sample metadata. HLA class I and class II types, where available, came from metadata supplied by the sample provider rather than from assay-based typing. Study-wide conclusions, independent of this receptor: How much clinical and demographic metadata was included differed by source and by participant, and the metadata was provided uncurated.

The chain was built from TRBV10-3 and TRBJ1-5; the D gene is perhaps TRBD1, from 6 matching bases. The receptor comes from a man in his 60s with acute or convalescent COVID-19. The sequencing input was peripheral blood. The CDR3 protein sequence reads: CAISESGGQQPQHF. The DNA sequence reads TGTGCCATCAGTGAATCCGGGGGGCAACAGCCCCAGCATTTT.